This T cell receptor beta chain was sequenced in a study of T cell responses to AZD1222 COVID-19 vaccine. Study results and limitations: Females made up more of the donors, who were largely white British, and clonal diversity may have come out too low. Reports indicate that nearly half of spike-specific TCRs are directed at unmutated variant regions. Regions 160-218 and 743-854 held dominance among vaccine-associated CD4 TCRs, which spanned spike. The repertoires were collected only after the peak T cell response.

V was cut by 0 bases and J by 1 base, with 2 bases left in between. The CDR3 is 13 amino acids. Germline V gene data show CDR1 as LGHNA and CDR2 as YSLEER. On this clone itself: Its target is unknown.

Assay: immunoSEQ multiplex PCR; the TCRdb copy retains only in-frame clones and omits some. The sample holds more than 95,000 clones; roughly 90% are singletons and the top ten take under 8.5%. The chain couples TRBV4-3 to TRBJ2-3; no clear D gene. This sequence originates from an adult in good health. The specimen comprised peripheral blood, sampled on day 0 of AZD1222 vaccination. CDR3 protein: CASSQEGTDTQYF. CDR3 DNA sequence: TGCGCCAGCAGCCAAGAAGGCACAGATACGCAGTATTTT.